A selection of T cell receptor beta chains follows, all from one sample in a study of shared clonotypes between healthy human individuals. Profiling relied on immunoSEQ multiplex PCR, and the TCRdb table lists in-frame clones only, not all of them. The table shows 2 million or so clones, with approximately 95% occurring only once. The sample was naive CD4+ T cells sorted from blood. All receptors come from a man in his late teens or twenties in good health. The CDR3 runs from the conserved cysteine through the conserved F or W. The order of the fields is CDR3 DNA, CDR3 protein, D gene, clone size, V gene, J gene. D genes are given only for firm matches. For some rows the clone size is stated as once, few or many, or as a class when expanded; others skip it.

TGTGCCAGCAGCTTAAGGGCAGATACGCAGTATTTT	CASSLRADTQYF	.	few	TRBV11-3	TRBJ2-3
TGTGCCAGTAGTCCCCAGGGTATAAGCAATCAGCCCCAGCATTTT	CASSPQGISNQPQHF	.	.	TRBV19	TRBJ1-5
TGTGCCAGCAGTCGGGACTTAGGCACCGGGGAGCTGTTTTTT	CASSRDLGTGELFF	.	.	TRBV2	TRBJ2-2
TGTGCCAGCAGTTACCCCGCTAGCGGGGGGGCGGGGGAGCTGTTTTTT	CASSYPASGGAGELFF	TRBD2	.	TRBV6-6	TRBJ2-2
TGTGCCACCAGAGGAAATTCCGGGGACAGGGCACTCAACCTCTACGAGCAGTACTTC	CATRGNSGDRALNLYEQYF	TRBD1	.	TRBV19	TRBJ2-7
TGTGCCAGCAGCGCAGCGGTAGGACTAGGGGTGGAGGAGACCCAGTACTTC	CASSAAVGLGVEETQYF	TRBD2	.	TRBV9	TRBJ2-5
TGTGCCAGCAGCTGGACCGAAGGTGAAGCTTTCTTT	CASSWTEGEAFF	.	.	TRBV7-9	TRBJ1-1
TGTGCCAGCAGCTTGACCACAGGGGGCTCACCCCTCCACTTT	CASSLTTGGSPLHF	TRBD1	once	TRBV5-8	TRBJ1-6
TGTGCCATCAGTGAGAGTCTTGGAAACACCATATATTTT	CAISESLGNTIYF	.	.	TRBV10-3	TRBJ1-3
TGTGCCAGCAGACCCACTAGCAGGGAGACCCAGTACTTC	CASRPTSRETQYF	.	.	TRBV6-1	TRBJ2-5
TGTGCCAGCAGCCTAGACACAGATACGCAGTATTTT	CASSLDTDTQYF	.	.	TRBV5-4	TRBJ2-3
TGTGCCAGCAGTCGCTACAATGAGCAGTTCTTC	CASSRYNEQFF	.	.	TRBV6-1	TRBJ2-1
TGTGCCATCAGTGTTATTTTAGGGGGAGCTGGGGCCAACGTCCTGACTTTC	CAISVILGGAGANVLTF	.	.	TRBV10-3	TRBJ2-6
TGTGCCAGCAGCGTAGCCCCAGGGGCGAAATATGGCTACACCTTC	CASSVAPGAKYGYTF	.	.	TRBV9	TRBJ1-2
TGTGCCAGCAGCTCCCGGACAGGGGGGGGCCCGAGGAAGTTCTTC	CASSSRTGGGPRKFF	TRBD1	few	TRBV5-6	TRBJ2-1
TGCGCCAGCAGCTTGGGAGGCGGACAGTCCTACGAGCAGTACTTC	CASSLGGGQSYEQYF	.	.	TRBV5-1	TRBJ2-7
TGTGCCAGCAGTTTTTCGGGACTAGCGGCCCCCGGGATTACAGATACGCAGTATTTT	CASSFSGLAAPGITDTQYF	TRBD2	.	TRBV27	TRBJ2-3
TGCGCCAGCAGCTTGGACTTGGCGGGGGGAGATACGCAGTATTTT	CASSLDLAGGDTQYF	TRBD2	.	TRBV5-1	TRBJ2-3
TGTGCCTGGAGTGTACGTTCCTACGAGCAGTACTTC	CAWSVRSYEQYF	.	.	TRBV30	TRBJ2-7
TGCGCCAGCAGCTTGGAAGCGCCCTGGGATACGCAGTATTTT	CASSLEAPWDTQYF	.	.	TRBV5-1	TRBJ2-3
TGTGCCAGCAGCATGGGACATCTAAACACTGAAGCTTTCTTT	CASSMGHLNTEAFF	.	.	TRBV13	TRBJ1-1
TGCGCCAGCAGCTTGGGAGGGGTCTCCGGAACTAACTATGGCTACACCTTC	CASSLGGVSGTNYGYTF	.	.	TRBV5-1	TRBJ1-2
TGTGCCAGTAGCTGGACTAGCGGGAGCTCAGAGACCCAGTACTTC	CASSWTSGSSETQYF	TRBD2	.	TRBV19	TRBJ2-5
TGTGCCAGCAGGAGAGACAGGGAACCCCTCCACTTT	CASRRDREPLHF	TRBD1	.	TRBV6-5	TRBJ1-6
TGTGCCAGCAGCTTAGACCGGGGAAGTGAAAAACTGTTTTTT	CASSLDRGSEKLFF	.	.	TRBV11-3	TRBJ1-4
TGTGCCAGCAGCTTAGCCTTTGCGAGCGGCTACGAGCAGTACTTC	CASSLAFASGYEQYF	.	.	TRBV7-2	TRBJ2-7
TGTGCCATCACACAAAGCGTTACAGATACGCAGTATTTT	CAITQSVTDTQYF	.	.	TRBV10-3	TRBJ2-3
TGTGCCAGCAGCTTAGATGGAACTGAAGCTTTCTTT	CASSLDGTEAFF	.	.	TRBV7-9	TRBJ1-1
TGTGCCAGCAGCTCAACAGGGGGTGGAAATGAGCAGTTCTTC	CASSSTGGGNEQFF	TRBD1	.	TRBV11-3	TRBJ2-1
TGTGCCAGCAGCTTTGTACAGGGGATAGGAAATCAGCCCCAGCATTTT	CASSFVQGIGNQPQHF	TRBD1	.	TRBV7-9	TRBJ1-5
TGCGCCAGCAGTGACGGGGGACTAGCGGGGTCAGATACGCAGTATTTT	CASSDGGLAGSDTQYF	TRBD2	.	TRBV10-2	TRBJ2-3
TGTGCAAGTCGCTTAGTAGAGTGGAGCGGGAGGGCTTGGGAGACCCAGTACTTC	CASRLVEWSGRAWETQYF	.	.	TRBV12-2	TRBJ2-5
TGTGCCAGCAGCTTAGGGACAGCCCCTGTCTATGGCTACACCTTC	CASSLGTAPVYGYTF	.	.	TRBV13	TRBJ1-2
TGTGCCAGCAGTCACAGGGAAGGGAACACTGAAGCTTTCTTT	CASSHREGNTEAFF	.	.	TRBV27	TRBJ1-1
TGCGCCAGCGGTCCCGGGACAGGGAGCTACGAGCAGTACTTC	CASGPGTGSYEQYF	TRBD1	.	TRBV10-1	TRBJ2-7
TGTGCCAGCAGTGATTGGGGGTCCGTAGGGGAGCAGTACTTC	CASSDWGSVGEQYF	.	.	TRBV2	TRBJ2-7
TGTGCCTGGAGTGGCTCGAACACCGGGGAGCTGTTTTTT	CAWSGSNTGELFF	.	.	TRBV30	TRBJ2-2